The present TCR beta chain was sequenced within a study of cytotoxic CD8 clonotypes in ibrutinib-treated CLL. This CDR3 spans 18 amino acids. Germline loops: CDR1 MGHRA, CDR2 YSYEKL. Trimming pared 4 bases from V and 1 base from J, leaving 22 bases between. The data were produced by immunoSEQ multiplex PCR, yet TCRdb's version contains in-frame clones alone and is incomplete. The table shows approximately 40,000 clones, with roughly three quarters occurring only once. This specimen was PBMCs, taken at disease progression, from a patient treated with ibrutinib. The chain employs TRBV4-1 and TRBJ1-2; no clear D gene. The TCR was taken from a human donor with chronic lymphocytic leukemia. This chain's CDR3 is CASSPDLTRKWGNYGYTF. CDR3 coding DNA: TGCGCCAGCAGCCCTGACTTAACAAGGAAATGGGGTAACTATGGCTACACCTTC.